Reported below is one T cell receptor beta chain. Its antigen target is currently unknown. There are no base qualities to consult, and no much larger clone falls within one base. The data derive from a study of T cell responses to AZD1222 COVID-19 vaccine listed by TCRdb under 2021. Background for the entire study: A total of 233 trial participants underwent TCR sequencing, of whom some 200 had received two doses of AZD1222 and approximately 26 had received two doses of the MenACWY control vaccine. Trial participants were enrolled into age subgroups of 18-55, 56-69 and 70-plus years, which contained around 150, 29 and 61 TCR-sequenced participants, respectively. Paper-wide results and their limitations: The whole spike protein was spanned by vaccine-associated CD4 TCRs, and dominant responses were seen in regions 160-218 and 743-854. The 56-69-year group was small, and its depth increase did not reach significance, likely because of low power. Conclusions about previously exposed vaccinees are limited because only six or seven AZD1222 recipients were SARS-CoV-2 seropositive at baseline. A significant rise in spike-specific TCR breadth and depth was observed after two AZD1222 doses relative to day 0 and relative to MenACWY recipients. Because no day 14 peak-response samples were available, repertoires were characterized only after the peak T cell response. Participants were mostly white British, with more females than males. The authors suggested clonal diversity may have been underestimated. Epitopes outside the regions mutated in the B.1.351 and B.1.1.7 variants were reportedly recognized by nearly half of the unique spike-specific TCRs.

The CDR3 regions of human TCRbeta chains were analyzed by immunosequencing. As for how the authors treated the data: TCRs in the repertoires were compared against a reference library of SARS-CoV-2-specific TCRs that had been generated with the MIRA antigen-specificity platform. Breadth was defined as the fraction of unique TCRs that were SARS-CoV-2-associated, and depth was defined as the fraction of total T cells that were SARS-CoV-2-associated. Using the MIRA data, every spike-specific TCR was mapped to the spike region that the TCR reacted to and assigned to either a CD4 or a CD8 class. Log10-transformed breadth and depth values were compared by one-way ANOVA with Sidak's multiple comparisons tests. Not all clones reach the TCRdb copy of this immuneACCESS table, which keeps in-frame sequences only. Checked studies attribute under half of the gap to unresolved V genes and leave the rest unexplained. V and J calls and clone size come straight from that table; D and trimming were deduced from the DNA. The sample includes approximately 150,000 clones, with roughly 87% observed a single time. Jointly, the top ten make up about 4.9% of the sample.

CDR3 length: 12 amino acids, cysteine to phenylalanine. The entry retains the CDR3 DNA only, 36 bases that are in frame from base 1. V is trimmed back by 5 bases and J by 10 bases, and the junction contains 7 bases that no gene match accounts for. CDR1 and CDR2 (SGHAT, FQNNGV) derive from the germline V gene. Read against the paper, the sample's time point label means: about 28 days (+/-7) after the second vaccine dose. Read against the paper, the sample's treatment or condition label means: meningococcal conjugate vaccine given as trial control. Samples from vaccinated people were obtained from the UK trials COV001 and COV002, which included a single-blind randomized controlled phase 2/3 trial of AZD1222 (ChAdOx1 nCoV-19) in healthy adults. For TCRbeta chain sequencing, PBMC samples were collected from trial participants at day 0 and at day 28 after the second dose.

This receptor chain uses TRBV11-2 and TRBJ1-2; 7 central bases correspond to TRBD1. This TCR came from an adult who received the MenACWY meningococcal vaccine as a control. The sample consisted of peripheral blood, taken 28 days after the second dose of the MenACWY control vaccine. The nucleotide sequence reads as follows: TGTGCCAGCAGCCCTGACAGGGCTGTCTACACCTTC. The translation is CASSPDRAVYTF.